This T cell receptor (beta chain) was observed in a study of cytomegalovirus exposure and HLA in healthy donors. CDR1 SGHAT and CDR2 FQNNGV come from the germline V gene. Germline trimming cut 1 base from V and 6 bases from J; bases unmatched to any gene: 8. The CDR3 runs to 15 residues. It was with 60 Vbeta and 13 Jbeta primers that the PCR ran. Sequenced by immunoSEQ multiplex PCR; TCRdb stores in-frame clones only, minus some. Here the sample spans hundreds of thousands of clones, roughly 84% being singletons. Sequencing was performed on PBMCs. The origin of this receptor is a girl aged 2 to 10 in good health and CMV-seronegative. The chain uses TRBV11-2 and TRBJ1-2, with TRBD1 matching 7 bases. CDR3 sequence reads: CASSLGPGTVDGYTF. The CDR3, as DNA: TGTGCCAGCAGCTTAGGCCCCGGGACAGTGGATGGCTACACCTTC.